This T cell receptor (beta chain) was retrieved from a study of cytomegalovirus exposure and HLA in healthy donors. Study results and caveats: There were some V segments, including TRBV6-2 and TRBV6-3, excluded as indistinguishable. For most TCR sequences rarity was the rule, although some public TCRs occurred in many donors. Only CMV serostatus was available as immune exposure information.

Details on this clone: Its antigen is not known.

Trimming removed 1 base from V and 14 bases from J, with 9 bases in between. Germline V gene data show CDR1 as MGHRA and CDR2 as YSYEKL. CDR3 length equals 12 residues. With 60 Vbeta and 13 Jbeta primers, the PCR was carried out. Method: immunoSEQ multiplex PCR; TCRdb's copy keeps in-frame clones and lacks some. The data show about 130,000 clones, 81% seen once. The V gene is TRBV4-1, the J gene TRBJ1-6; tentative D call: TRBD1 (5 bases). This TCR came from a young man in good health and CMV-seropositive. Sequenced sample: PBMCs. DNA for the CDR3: TGCGCCAGCAGCCAAGCTCGGGGGTCCCTCCACTTT. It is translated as CASSQARGSLHF.